Here is one TCR beta chain with its context. Its target is not known. An end of the junction differs from the germline gene, which may be a read error. These data are taken from a study of radiotherapy plus CTLA-4 blockade in lung cancer. Study-level results: Subsequent to radiotherapy plus ipilimumab, tumor-derived TCR clones underwent expansion in blood. Together with interferon-beta, which increased in serum after radiation, early dynamic changes in blood T cell clones were reportedly the best predictors of response.

Clones were sequenced by immunoSEQ multiplex PCR, and TCRdb holds only the in-frame ones, with some missing. The profile shows about 97,000 clones, roughly 74% of them singletons. The CDR3 consists of 14 residues. Germline CDR1 and CDR2: SGHTA and FQGTGA. This specimen was peripheral blood, taken from a patient treated with radiotherapy plus ipilimumab. The chain has TRBV7-3 and TRBJ2-5; TRBD1 aligns across 9 bases. This TCR was sampled from a human donor with non-small cell lung cancer who had a partial response to radiotherapy plus ipilimumab. Some clones in this sample may be carry-over from other donors' samples. This CDR3 is CASSITGGGETQYF. CDR3 DNA: TGTGCCAGCAGCATAACAGGGGGCGGAGAGACCCAGTACTTC.